This T cell receptor (beta chain) was sequenced in a study of cytomegalovirus exposure and HLA in healthy donors. Notes on the study in general: Earlier analysis yielded a pattern in which most TCR beta V segments were productive about 90% or about 30% of the time.

The primer mix had 60 Vbeta and 13 Jbeta primers. Assay: immunoSEQ multiplex PCR; the TCRdb copy retains only in-frame clones and omits some. Of more than 150,000 clones listed, roughly 80% were seen once; the top ten hold about 0.63%. Turning to this clone: The antigen is undetermined.

Per germline, CDR1 SGHRS and CDR2 YFSETQ. The CDR3 runs 15 residues. V was pared by 2 bases and J by 2 bases, with 11 bases between. The sequence was collected from a boy under 18 in good health and CMV-seronegative. J is TRBJ1-3 and V is TRBV5-1; D is perhaps TRBD1 (6 bases). The sequencing input was PBMCs. The CDR3 here is CASSFQGIAGNTIYF. In nucleotides, the CDR3 is TGCGCCAGCAGCTTTCAGGGGATAGCTGGAAACACCATATATTTT.